These 3 T cell receptor beta chains share one sample of origin, sequenced in a study of breast tumors, draining lymph nodes, adjacent tissues. TCRdb passed the multiplex PCR reads through MiXCR, listing each CDR3 protein once. The data contain some 250,000 distinct CDR3 sequences, less than 40% of them singletons. Axillary draining lymph nodes of breast cancer patients supplied the node samples. Sequenced input: axillary lymph node tissue. The receptors derive from a female donor with breast cancer. Some clones in this sample may be carry-over from other donors' samples.

This clonotype was recorded at least ten times. V and J are TRBV7-2 and TRBJ2-7; D is unclear. The CDR3 consists of 15 residues. V lost 5 bases and J 0 bases, leaving 14 bases between the germline ends. The germline V gene has CDR1 SGHTA and CDR2 FQGNSA. As DNA, the CDR3 is TGTGCCAGCAGCCAGACACCTACCCTCTCCTACGAGCAGTACTTC. Translated, it gives CASSQTPTLSYEQYF.

The chain joins TRBV25-1 to TRBJ2-2; D is uncertain. The V and J ends lost 6 bases and 3 bases respectively, with 5 bases between them. From germline, CDR1 is MGHDK and CDR2 SYGVNS. This CDR3 has 12 residues. The CDR3, as DNA: TGTGCCAGCAGGGTGGACACCGGGGAGCTGTTTTTT. This gives the protein CASRVDTGELFF.

This clonotype occurred a few times. The chain combines TRBV28 with TRBJ1-2; 7 nucleotides match TRBD1. The CDR3 is 16 residues long. V dropped 4 bases and J dropped 6; count of bases not matched to a gene: 14. Germline CDR1 MDHEN, CDR2 SYDVKM. DNA for the CDR3: TGTGCCAGCAGTTCTTACGCCTTCCGAGGGGGCAATGGCTACACCTTC. Amino acids: CASSSYAFRGGNGYTF.